Listed below are T cell receptor beta chains from one sample, sequenced in a study of shared clonotypes between healthy human individuals. Assay: immunoSEQ multiplex PCR; the TCRdb copy retains only in-frame clones and omits some. The data show under 1,900,000 clones, 97% to 99% seen once. Sequencing was done on a sample of naive CD4+ T cells sorted from blood. These receptor sequences come from a man aged 25 to 40 in good health. The CDR3 runs from the conserved cysteine through the conserved F or W. A D gene is named only where the DNA matches it firmly. Part of the rows lack a size; the others show once, few, many or a class for expanded clones.

clone size	D gene	V gene	J gene	CDR3 DNA	CDR3 protein
-	-	TRBV19	TRBJ2-5	TGTGCCAGTAAGGCAGGACCCCAAGAGACCCAGTACTTC	CASKAGPQETQYF
-	-	TRBV19	TRBJ2-6	TGTGCCAGTAGTATAGGGACAGTACCCGTCCTGACTTTC	CASSIGTVPVLTF
-	-	TRBV7-2	TRBJ1-2	TGTGCCAGAAGTGAGGGTAACTATGGCTACACCTTC	CARSEGNYGYTF
-	-	TRBV7-8	TRBJ1-4	TGTGCCAGCAGCTTAACCCCAGCAACTAATGAAAAACTGTTTTTT	CASSLTPATNEKLFF
-	-	TRBV19	TRBJ1-2	TGTGCCAGTAGTATCGCCACACGGGACTATGGCTACACCTTC	CASSIATRDYGYTF
-	-	TRBV7-6	TRBJ2-3	TGTGCCAGCACCGGGGGCGGGAGTCGTGCAGATACGCAGTATTTT	CASTGGGSRADTQYF
-	-	TRBV7-2	TRBJ2-1	TGTGCCAGCAGATTCCCGCCGACTTACAATGAGCAGTTCTTC	CASRFPPTYNEQFF
-	-	TRBV7-3	TRBJ2-7	TGTGCCAGCAGCTTAGGCGAACCGGGTGAAGAGCAGTACTTC	CASSLGEPGEEQYF
-	-	TRBV7-8	TRBJ2-7	TGTGCCAGCAGCTTAGATGCGGGATCGAGCTACGAGCAGTACTTC	CASSLDAGSSYEQYF
-	TRBD1	TRBV9	TRBJ1-2	TGTGCCAGCAGCGTAGAGGAAGGGGGCAGAGGTGTGGGTCAGGGCGGCTACACCTTC	CASSVEEGGRGVGQGGYTF
-	TRBD1	TRBV28	TRBJ2-7	TGTGCCATCGCGGGACAGGGCACCTACGAGCAGTACTTC	CAIAGQGTYEQYF
-	-	TRBV19	TRBJ1-3	TGTGCCAGTAGTATTCAGGGGCAGCAGTCTGGAAACACCATATATTTT	CASSIQGQQSGNTIYF
-	-	TRBV9	TRBJ2-3	TGTGCCAGCAGCGTAGGGGCCCTTGGCACAGATACGCAGTATTTT	CASSVGALGTDTQYF
-	-	TRBV4-1	TRBJ1-5	TGCGCCAGCAGCCAAGAGACGGCGATCAATCAGCCCCAGCATTTT	CASSQETAINQPQHF
-	TRBD2	TRBV18	TRBJ2-7	TGTGCCAGCTCACCTAGAGCGGGAGGCCACGAGCAGTACTTC	CASSPRAGGHEQYF
-	-	TRBV19	TRBJ1-1	TGTGCCAGTAGTATAACACCAGCAGGGAGAGCTTTCTTT	CASSITPAGRAFF
-	-	TRBV18	TRBJ2-7	TGTGCCAGCTCGGTGGGCCAGGGAGGCGAGCAGTACTTC	CASSVGQGGEQYF
-	TRBD2	TRBV9	TRBJ2-1	TGTGCCAGCAGCGTTGATAGCGGGCTTTACAATGAGCAGTTCTTC	CASSVDSGLYNEQFF
once	-	TRBV9	TRBJ2-7	TGTGCCAGCAGCGTAGGGGATAGCGGCTCCTACGAGCAGTACTTC	CASSVGDSGSYEQYF
-	TRBD2	TRBV6-6	TRBJ2-7	TGTGCCAGCAGTGAGACTAGCGGGAGACTATACGAGCAGTACTTC	CASSETSGRLYEQYF
once	TRBD1	TRBV4-3	TRBJ1-4	TGCGCCAGCAGCCAAGACTGGACAGGGCGCCTCGGGGTAGCGGAAAAACTGTTTTTT	CASSQDWTGRLGVAEKLFF
once	-	TRBV5-1	TRBJ1-3	TGCGCCAGCAGCTTGATGGGGGTGTCTGGAAACACCATATATTTT	CASSLMGVSGNTIYF
-	TRBD2	TRBV29-1	TRBJ2-5	TGCAGCGTGGAAGCGGGAGGAGAGACCCAGTACTTC	CSVEAGGETQYF
-	-	TRBV27	TRBJ2-7	TGTGCCAGCAGTAGGCGGTCCTACGAGCAGTACTTC	CASSRRSYEQYF
-	-	TRBV5-6	TRBJ2-7	TGTGCCAGCAGATGGAGACTTGGGGAGCAGTACTTC	CASRWRLGEQYF
-	-	TRBV15	TRBJ1-1	TGTGCCACCAGCAGAGATCGGGGCACTGAAGCTTTCTTT	CATSRDRGTEAFF
-	-	TRBV28	TRBJ2-7	TGTGCCAGCAGAAGACAGGGACTCTCCTACGAGCAGTACTTC	CASRRQGLSYEQYF
-	TRBD2	TRBV27	TRBJ2-1	TGTGCCAGCAGTTGGCTAGCGGACATCTCCTACAATGAGCAGTTCTTC	CASSWLADISYNEQFF
-	-	TRBV2	TRBJ1-1	TGTGCCAGCAGAAACCTGGCTGAAGCTTTCTTT	CASRNLAEAFF
-	-	TRBV7-6	TRBJ2-5	TGTGCCAGCAGCTTACGTGCGGACTACGGGCCTCAAGAGACCCAGTACTTC	CASSLRADYGPQETQYF
-	-	TRBV5-1	TRBJ2-3	TGCGCCAGCAGCTTGTTGGCCGGCACAGATACGCAGTATTTT	CASSLLAGTDTQYF
-	TRBD2	TRBV11-2	TRBJ2-1	TGTGCCAGCAGCTCGTCCGTTACTAGCGGGAGGAGTGAGCAGTTCTTC	CASSSSVTSGRSEQFF
-	TRBD2	TRBV7-3	TRBJ2-7	TGTGCCAGCAGCTTAGGCGCGGGAGGGGACGAGCAGTACTTC	CASSLGAGGDEQYF
-	-	TRBV7-3	TRBJ2-3	TGTGCCAGCAGCCCGACTGGGGCGCGGCTCAGCACAGATACGCAGTATTTT	CASSPTGARLSTDTQYF
-	-	TRBV7-2	TRBJ2-3	TGTGCCAGCAGGGCTTATAGCGTGGGGGATACGCAGTATTTT	CASRAYSVGDTQYF
-	TRBD2	TRBV4-3	TRBJ2-1	TGCGCCAGCAGCCAGGGACTAGCGGGAGTTCACTCCTACAATGAGCAGTTCTTC	CASSQGLAGVHSYNEQFF
-	TRBD1	TRBV2	TRBJ2-7	TGTGCCAGCAGTGAAAGGGGACAGGGTTATTACGAGCAGTACTTC	CASSERGQGYYEQYF
-	TRBD1	TRBV6-5	TRBJ2-5	TGTGCCAGCACTTCCGACAGGGGGCGGCAGACCCAGTACTTC	CASTSDRGRQTQYF
once	-	TRBV30	TRBJ1-5	TGTGCCTGGAGTGTTGGATTGGATCAGCCCCAGCATTTT	CAWSVGLDQPQHF
-	TRBD1	TRBV6-6	TRBJ1-1	TGTGCCAGCAGTTCACCCGGGACAGGGGGCACTGAAGCTTTCTTT	CASSSPGTGGTEAFF
-	-	TRBV28	TRBJ2-7	TGTGCCACCCCGGGACGGCACTACGAGCAGTACTTC	CATPGRHYEQYF
-	TRBD1	TRBV2	TRBJ2-1	TGTGCCAGCAGTCTTTGGGGACAGGGGGCTAGTGAGCAGTTCTTC	CASSLWGQGASEQFF
-	-	TRBV19	TRBJ2-1	TGTGCCAGTAGTATGGTTTATGACTCCCGCTACAATGAGCAGTTCTTC	CASSMVYDSRYNEQFF
-	TRBD2	TRBV9	TRBJ2-3	TGTGCCAGCAGCGGCGGACTAGCGGGATTGTCAGATACGCAGTATTTT	CASSGGLAGLSDTQYF
once	-	TRBV19	TRBJ2-3	TGTGCCAGTAGTATAGACCCCTTTACGATACAGCAGTATTTT	CASSIDPFTIQQYF
-	TRBD2	TRBV7-2	TRBJ2-3	TGTGCCAGCAGGCGACTCCCTCTAGCGGGGGAGCAAGGGACGCAGTATTTT	CASRRLPLAGEQGTQYF
-	TRBD1	TRBV4-1	TRBJ2-3	TGCGCCAGCAGCCGGATACAGGGGGCGACAGATACGCAGTATTTT	CASSRIQGATDTQYF
-	TRBD1	TRBV27	TRBJ2-7	TGTGCCAGCACCAGAACCGGGACAGGCCTTCGGGAGCAGTACTTC	CASTRTGTGLREQYF
-	-	TRBV27	TRBJ1-2	TGTGCCAGCAGCCGGTTTGGGGTTGAGGGCGGGGGATATGGCTACACCTTC	CASSRFGVEGGGYGYTF
-	TRBD1	TRBV14	TRBJ2-6	TGTGCCAGCAGCCGCCAGGGGGTCTTTGCCAACGTCCTGACTTTC	CASSRQGVFANVLTF
-	-	TRBV6-5	TRBJ1-4	TGTGCCAGCCGGCATTTGGGTGAAAAACTGTTTTTT	CASRHLGEKLFF
-	TRBD2	TRBV28	TRBJ2-7	TGTGCCAGTAGACTAGCGGGAGGGCCCCCCTACGAGCAGTACTTC	CASRLAGGPPYEQYF
-	-	TRBV19	TRBJ2-7	TGTGCCAGTAGTATAGCACAGGGCCACTCCTACGAGCAGTACTTC	CASSIAQGHSYEQYF
-	-	TRBV10-1	TRBJ2-2	TGCGCCAGCGCGGACGCCTTCACCGGGGAGCTGTTTTTT	CASADAFTGELFF
-	TRBD2	TRBV6-1	TRBJ2-7	TGTGCCAGCAGTGATTGGTCCGTAGCGGGAGGAGTTTACGAGCAGTACTTC	CASSDWSVAGGVYEQYF
-	-	TRBV5-1	TRBJ2-1	TGCGCCAGCAGCTTGGGCGGGGAGGAACTGAATGAGCAGTTCTTC	CASSLGGEELNEQFF
-	-	TRBV16	TRBJ2-5	TGTGCCAGCAGCCAATCCACAGTCTATCAAGAGACCCAGTACTTC	CASSQSTVYQETQYF
once	TRBD1	TRBV5-1	TRBJ2-7	TGCGCCAGCAGCAAAACGGGACAGGGTAGCTACGAGCAGTACTTC	CASSKTGQGSYEQYF
-	-	TRBV19	TRBJ2-7	TGTGCCAGTAGAGGGCTGGGGCCGAGTGGCGAGCAGTACTTC	CASRGLGPSGEQYF